This TCR beta chain comes out of a study of cytomegalovirus exposure and HLA in healthy donors. 13 Jbeta primers and 60 Vbeta primers were used for the PCR. Method: immunoSEQ multiplex PCR; TCRdb's copy keeps in-frame clones and lacks some. The data show about 170,000 clones, with roughly 85% seen just once and 1% held by the top ten. The CDR3 is 15 amino acids. The V gene's germline CDR1 is SGHRS and CDR2 YFSETQ. The V and J ends lost 3 bases and 4 bases respectively, with 14 bases between them. Healthy bone marrow donors formed the donor group. The chain links TRBV5-1 to TRBJ2-1; possibly TRBD1 for D (6 bases). Input material: PBMCs. This receptor was taken from a boy between 2 and 10 years old in good health and CMV-seronegative. The CDR3, as DNA: TGCGCCAGCAGCTCCCAGACAGGACAGTACAATGAGCAGTTCTTC. Translated, it gives CASSSQTGQYNEQFF.